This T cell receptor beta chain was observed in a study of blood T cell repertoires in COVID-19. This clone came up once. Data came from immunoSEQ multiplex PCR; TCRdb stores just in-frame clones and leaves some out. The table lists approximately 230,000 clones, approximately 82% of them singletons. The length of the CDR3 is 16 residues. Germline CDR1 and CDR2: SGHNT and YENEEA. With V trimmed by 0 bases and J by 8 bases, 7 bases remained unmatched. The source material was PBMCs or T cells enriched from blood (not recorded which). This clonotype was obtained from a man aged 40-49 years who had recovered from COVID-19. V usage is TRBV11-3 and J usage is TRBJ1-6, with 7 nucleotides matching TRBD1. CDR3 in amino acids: CASSLERGQRDSPLHF. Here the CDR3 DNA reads TGTGCCAGCAGCTTAGAGCGGGGACAGCGAGATTCACCCCTCCACTTT.